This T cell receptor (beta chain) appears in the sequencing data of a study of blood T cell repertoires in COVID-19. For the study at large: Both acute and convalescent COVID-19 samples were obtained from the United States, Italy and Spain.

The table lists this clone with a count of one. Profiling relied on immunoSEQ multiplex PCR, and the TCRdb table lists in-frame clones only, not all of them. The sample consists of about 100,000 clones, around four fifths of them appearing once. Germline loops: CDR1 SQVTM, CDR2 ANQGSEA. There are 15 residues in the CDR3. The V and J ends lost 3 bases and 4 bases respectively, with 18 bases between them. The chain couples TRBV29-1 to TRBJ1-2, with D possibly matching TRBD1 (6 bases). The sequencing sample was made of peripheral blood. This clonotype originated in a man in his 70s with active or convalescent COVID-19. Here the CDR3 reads CSVDGPGGKIYGYTF. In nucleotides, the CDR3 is TGCAGCGTTGACGGACCGGGGGGCAAGATCTATGGCTACACCTTC.